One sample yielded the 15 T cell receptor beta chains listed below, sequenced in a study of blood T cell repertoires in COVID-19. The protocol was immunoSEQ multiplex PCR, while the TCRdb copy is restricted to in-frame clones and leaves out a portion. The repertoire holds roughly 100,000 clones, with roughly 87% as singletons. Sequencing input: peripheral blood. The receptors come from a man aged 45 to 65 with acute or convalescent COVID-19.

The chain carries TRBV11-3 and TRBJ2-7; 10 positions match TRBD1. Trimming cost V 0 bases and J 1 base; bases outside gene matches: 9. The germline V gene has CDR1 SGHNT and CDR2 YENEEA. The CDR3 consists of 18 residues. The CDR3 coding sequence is TGTGCCAGCAGCTTAGACCGAATACCGGGACAGGGGTCCTACGAGCAGTACTTC. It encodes CASSLDRIPGQGSYEQYF.

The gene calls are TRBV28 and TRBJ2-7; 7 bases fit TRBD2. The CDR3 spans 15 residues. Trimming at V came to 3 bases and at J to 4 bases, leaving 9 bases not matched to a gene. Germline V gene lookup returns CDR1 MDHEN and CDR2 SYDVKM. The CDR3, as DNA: TGTGCCAGCAGTTTGAGGGGCGGGAGATGGTACGAGCAGTACTTC. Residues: CASSLRGGRWYEQYF.

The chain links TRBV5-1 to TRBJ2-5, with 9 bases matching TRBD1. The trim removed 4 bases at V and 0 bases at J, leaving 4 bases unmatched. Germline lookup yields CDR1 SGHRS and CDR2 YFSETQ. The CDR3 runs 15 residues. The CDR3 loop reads CASSPGTGYQETQYF. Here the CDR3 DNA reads TGCGCCAGCAGCCCCGGGACAGGGTACCAAGAGACCCAGTACTTC.

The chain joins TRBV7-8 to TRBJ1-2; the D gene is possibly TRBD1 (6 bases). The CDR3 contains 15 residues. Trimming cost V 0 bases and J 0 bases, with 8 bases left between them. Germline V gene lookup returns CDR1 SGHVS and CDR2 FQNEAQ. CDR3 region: CASSLATGTNYGYTF. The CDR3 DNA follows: TGTGCCAGCAGCTTAGCCACAGGGACTAACTATGGCTACACCTTC.

The CDR3 here is CASSWGSASGSGNEQFF. In nucleotides, the CDR3 is TGTGCCAGCAGCTGGGGTTCGGCTAGCGGGAGTGGGAATGAGCAGTTCTTC. The chain couples TRBV5-8 to TRBJ2-1; 10 nucleotides line up with TRBD2. Germline V gene data show CDR1 as SGHTS and CDR2 as YDEGEE. Trimming took 3 bases from V and 7 from J; bases not matched to a gene: 13. The CDR3 consists of 17 residues.

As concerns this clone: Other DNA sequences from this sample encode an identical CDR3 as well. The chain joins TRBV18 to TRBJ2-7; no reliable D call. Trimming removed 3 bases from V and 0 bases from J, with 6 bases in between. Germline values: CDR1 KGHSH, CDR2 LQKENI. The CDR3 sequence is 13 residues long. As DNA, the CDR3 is TGTGCCAGCTCACCCCCGAGCTCCTACGAGCAGTACTTC. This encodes CASSPPSSYEQYF.

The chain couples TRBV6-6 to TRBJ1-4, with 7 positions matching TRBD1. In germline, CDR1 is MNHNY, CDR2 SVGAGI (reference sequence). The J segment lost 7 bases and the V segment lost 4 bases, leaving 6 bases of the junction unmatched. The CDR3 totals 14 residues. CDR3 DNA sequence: TGTGCCAGCAGTTCAACAGGGGTCGTTGAAAAACTGTTTTTT. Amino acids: CASSSTGVVEKLFF.

CDR3 DNA sequence: TGTGCCAGCAGCTTCAGGGACAGGGGGAATGAGCAGTTCTTC. Translating gives CASSFRDRGNEQFF. The chain joins TRBV11-2 to TRBJ2-1; 11 bases are shared with TRBD1. Per germline, CDR1 SGHAT and CDR2 FQNNGV. The CDR3 has 14 amino acids. The V segment lost 3 bases and the J segment 7 bases; nucleotides outside the gene matches: 2.

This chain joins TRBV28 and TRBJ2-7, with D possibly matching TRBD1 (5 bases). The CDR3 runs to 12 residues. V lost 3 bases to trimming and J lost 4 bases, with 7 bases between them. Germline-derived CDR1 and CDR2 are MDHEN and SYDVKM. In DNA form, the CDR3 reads TGTGCCAGCAGTTTCCAGGGTTACGAGCAGTACTTC. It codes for CASSFQGYEQYF.

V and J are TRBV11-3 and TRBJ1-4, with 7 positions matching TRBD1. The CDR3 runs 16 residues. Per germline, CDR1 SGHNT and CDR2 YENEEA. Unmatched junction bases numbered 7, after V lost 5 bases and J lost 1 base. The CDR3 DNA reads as TGTGCCAGCAGCACGCGGAGGGGGCTAACTAATGAAAAACTGTTTTTT. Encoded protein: CASSTRRGLTNEKLFF.

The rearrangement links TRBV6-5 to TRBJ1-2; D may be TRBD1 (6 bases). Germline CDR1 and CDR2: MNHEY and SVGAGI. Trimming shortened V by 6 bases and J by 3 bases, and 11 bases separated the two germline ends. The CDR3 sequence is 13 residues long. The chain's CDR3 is CASSSRQDYGYTF. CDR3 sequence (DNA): TGTGCCAGCAGCTCCCGACAGGACTATGGCTACACCTTC.

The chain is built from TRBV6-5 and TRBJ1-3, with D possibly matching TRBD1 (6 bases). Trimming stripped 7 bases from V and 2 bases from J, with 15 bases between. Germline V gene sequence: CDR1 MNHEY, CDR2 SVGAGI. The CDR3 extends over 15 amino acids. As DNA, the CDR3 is TGTGCCAGCACCGCTCGGGGGGCGCCTGGAAACACCATATATTTT. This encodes CASTARGAPGNTIYF.

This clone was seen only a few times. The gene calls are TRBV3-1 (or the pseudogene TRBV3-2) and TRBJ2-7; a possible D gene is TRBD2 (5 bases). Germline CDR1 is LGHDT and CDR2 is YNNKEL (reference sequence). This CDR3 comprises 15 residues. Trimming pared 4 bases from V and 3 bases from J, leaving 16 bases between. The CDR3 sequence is CASSLRGIRDYEQYF. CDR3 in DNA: TGTGCCAGCAGCCTACGAGGCATTCGGGACTACGAGCAGTACTTC.

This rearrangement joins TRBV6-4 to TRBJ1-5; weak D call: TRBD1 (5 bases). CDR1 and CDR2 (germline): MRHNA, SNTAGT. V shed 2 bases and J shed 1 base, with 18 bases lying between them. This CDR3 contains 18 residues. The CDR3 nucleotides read TGTGCCAGCAGTGACCCTGGACATCCAACGGGCAGCAATCAGCCCCAGCATTTT. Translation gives CASSDPGHPTGSNQPQHF.

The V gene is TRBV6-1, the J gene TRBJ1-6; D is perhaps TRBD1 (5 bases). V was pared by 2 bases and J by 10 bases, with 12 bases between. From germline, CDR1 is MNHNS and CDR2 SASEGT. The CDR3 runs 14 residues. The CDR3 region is CASSELGRASPLHF. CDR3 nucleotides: TGTGCCAGCAGTGAATTGGGCAGGGCCTCACCCCTCCACTTT.